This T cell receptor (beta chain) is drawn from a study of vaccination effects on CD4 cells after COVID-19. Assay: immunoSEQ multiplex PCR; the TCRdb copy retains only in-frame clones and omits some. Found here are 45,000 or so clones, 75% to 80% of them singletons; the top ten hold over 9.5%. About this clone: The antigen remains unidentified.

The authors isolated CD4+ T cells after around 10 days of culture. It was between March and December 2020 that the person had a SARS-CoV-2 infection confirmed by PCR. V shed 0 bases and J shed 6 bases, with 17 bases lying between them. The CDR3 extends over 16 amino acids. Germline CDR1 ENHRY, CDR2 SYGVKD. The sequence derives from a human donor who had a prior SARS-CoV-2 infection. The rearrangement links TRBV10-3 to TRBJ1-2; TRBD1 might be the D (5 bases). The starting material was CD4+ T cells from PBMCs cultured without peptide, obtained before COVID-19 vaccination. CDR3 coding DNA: TGTGCCATCAGTGAGTCTGAGACGGGACCCCATAATGGCTACACCTTC. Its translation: CAISESETGPHNGYTF.